A single sample is the source of the 14 T cell receptor beta chains below, sequenced in a study of T cells after yellow fever vaccination. TCRdb redid the calling of the 5' RACE reads with MiXCR, one entry per CDR3 protein. The sample gives 550,000 or so distinct CDR3 sequences, about 19% of which show up once; approximately 14% is in the top ten. Material: PBMCs, obtained 15 days after the yellow fever booster vaccination. These receptors all stem from a young man who received the YFV17D yellow fever vaccine.

This clonotype was observed a handful of times. The chain employs TRBV19 and TRBJ2-1; 8 nucleotides align to TRBD2. Germline assignment: CDR1 LNHDA and CDR2 SQIVND (reference sequence). Trimming cost V 1 base and J 6 bases; bases outside gene matches: 8. The CDR3 is made up of 16 amino acids. The CDR3 spells CASSIVGGGLSNEQFF. CDR3 nucleotides: TGTGCCAGTAGTATAGTCGGGGGGGGCCTATCCAATGAGCAGTTCTTC. Full variable domain (rest looked up from reference TRBV19 and TRBJ2-1): DGGITQSPKYLFRKEGQNVTLSCEQNLNHDAMYWYRQDPGQGLRLIYYSQIVNDFQKGDIAEGYSVSREKKESFPLTVTSAQKNPTAFYLCASSIVGGGLSNEQFFGPGTRLTVL.

The rearrangement uses TRBV7-6 and TRBJ2-1; 8 nucleotides line up with TRBD2. CDR1 is SGHVS, CDR2 FNYEAQ, per germline. Trimming took 5 bases from V and 1 from J; bases not matched to a gene: 4. The CDR3 has 15 amino acids. CDR3: CASSELAVSYNEQFF. The CDR3 DNA follows: TGTGCCAGCAGCGAACTAGCGGTTTCCTACAATGAGCAGTTCTTC.

This chain uses TRBV7-6 with TRBJ2-1; tentative D call: TRBD1 (5 bases). CDR1 is SGHVS, CDR2 FNYEAQ, per germline. This CDR3 region has 16 residues. Trimming left V 4 bases short and J 4 bases short, with 17 bases between. CDR3 region: CASSSQGAAIYNEQFF. The DNA of the CDR3 is TGTGCCAGCAGCTCCCAAGGGGCCGCTATTTACAATGAGCAGTTCTTC.

This chain links TRBV18 with TRBJ2-5; the match to TRBD2 covers 11 bases. Losses at the gene ends were 3 bases for V and 5 bases for J; bases not matched to a gene: 11. CDR1 is KGHSH, CDR2 LQKENI, per germline. The CDR3 consists of 17 residues. The CDR3 here is CASSPGTSGSMYETQYF. The CDR3 DNA reads as TGTGCCAGCTCACCGGGTACTAGCGGGAGTATGTACGAGACCCAGTACTTC. Full variable domain (remainder filled in from reference TRBV18 and TRBJ2-5): NAGVMQNPRHLVRRRGQEARLRCSPMKGHSHVYWYRQLPEEGLKFMVYLQKENIIDESGMPKERFSAEFPKEGPSILRIQQVVRGDSAAYFCASSPGTSGSMYETQYFGPGTRLLVL.

The chain is built from TRBV27 and TRBJ2-7; possibly TRBD1 or TRBD2 for D (7 bases each). CDR1 is MNHEY and CDR2 is SMNVEV in the germline V gene (reference sequence). This CDR3 has 14 residues. V lost 5 bases, J lost 2 bases, and 13 bases lay in between. The CDR3 here is CASSPSGTAYEQYF. DNA for the CDR3: TGTGCCAGCAGTCCCAGCGGGACAGCCTACGAGCAGTACTTC.

J is TRBJ2-1 and V is TRBV24-1, with a possible D match to TRBD1 (6 bases). The CDR3 loop spans 16 amino acids. Trimming pared 4 bases from V and 2 bases from J, leaving 14 bases between. The germline V gene encodes CDR1 KGHDR and CDR2 SFDVKD. The CDR3 DNA reads TGTGCCACCAGTGAAAATACAGGGTACCCCTACAATGAGCAGTTCTTC. Protein sequence: CATSENTGYPYNEQFF.

The chain joins TRBV7-2 to TRBJ2-3, with 15 bases identical to TRBD2. The trim removed 5 bases at V and 2 bases at J, leaving 5 bases unmatched. This CDR3 contains 17 residues. CDR1 is SGHTA, CDR2 FQGNSA, per germline. As DNA, the CDR3 is TGTGCCAGCAGCCGGACTAGCGGGAGGGAATACACAGATACGCAGTATTTT. It translates to CASSRTSGREYTDTQYF.

V gene TRBV12-3 or TRBV12-4 combines with J gene TRBJ2-1; TRBD2 is a possible D gene (6 bases). The CDR3 consists of 14 residues. Deletions cut 5 bases from V and 7 bases from J, with 15 bases between. The chain's CDR3 is CASSPGLAPNEQFF. The CDR3 DNA reads TGTGCCAGCAGTCCGGGACTGGCGCCTAATGAGCAGTTCTTC.

This chain connects TRBV3-1 to TRBJ2-1; D may be TRBD2 (5 bases). V lost 4 bases to trimming and J lost 0 bases, with 25 bases between them. Germline V gives CDR1 LGHDT, CDR2 YNNKEL (reference sequence). The CDR3 length is 20 residues. The CDR3 DNA reads as TGTGCCAGCAGCCCCGCGACCGGACTCCGCTTCACTAGCTCCTACAATGAGCAGTTCTTC. Its translation: CASSPATGLRFTSSYNEQFF.

The chain combines TRBV14 with TRBJ2-5; the match to TRBD1 covers 9 bases. The CDR3 is 16 residues long. Germline-derived CDR1 and CDR2 are SGHDN and FVKESK. The V gene end was trimmed by 4 bases and the J gene end by 1 base; junction bases not matched to a gene: 7. CDR3 residues: CASSLTGTGIQETQYF. In DNA form, the CDR3 reads TGTGCCAGCAGCCTTACCGGGACAGGGATCCAAGAGACCCAGTACTTC.

V gene TRBV20-1 combines with J gene TRBJ2-4; 9 nucleotides agree with TRBD1. Germline-derived CDR1 and CDR2 are DFQATT and SNEGSKA (reference sequence). The length of the CDR3 is 14 residues. The V segment lost 3 bases and the J segment 3 bases; nucleotides outside the gene matches: 3. The CDR3 is CSASGTGIKNIQYF. The CDR3 nucleotides read TGCAGTGCTAGCGGGACAGGGATCAAAAACATTCAGTACTTC.

The rearrangement uses TRBV4-1 and TRBJ2-6, with D perhaps assigned TRBD1 or TRBD2 (5 bases each). CDR3 length equals 17 residues. The ends were cut back, 5 bases at V and 1 base at J, with 15 bases in the middle. Germline-derived CDR1 and CDR2 are MGHRA and YSYEKL. CDR3 in amino acids: CASSSRDRHSGANVLTF. In DNA, the CDR3 is TGCGCCAGCAGCAGCCGGGACCGGCATTCTGGGGCCAACGTCCTGACTTTC.

Only a few counts were recorded for this clonotype. The V and J genes are TRBV6-1 and TRBJ1-5, with 7 bases matching TRBD1. The CDR3 loop spans 15 amino acids. V gave up 6 bases and J gave up 0 bases; unmatched junction bases: 5. Germline V gives CDR1 MNHNS, CDR2 SASEGT. In DNA form, the CDR3 reads TGTGCCAGCAGCTCGACAGGGTTTAGCAATCAGCCCCAGCATTTT. Protein product: CASSSTGFSNQPQHF.

This chain uses TRBV11-2 with TRBJ1-1, with D perhaps matching TRBD1 (5 bases). This CDR3 region has 14 residues. Per the germline V gene, CDR1 is SGHAT and CDR2 is FQNNGV. Trimming removed 5 bases from V and 4 bases from J, with 14 bases in between. For the CDR3, the DNA is TGTGCCAGCAGCGAAACTGGTGGGGGCACTGAAGCTTTCTTT. Translating it yields CASSETGGGTEAFF. The full variable domain, completed using reference TRBV11-2 and TRBJ1-1, is EAGVAQSPRYKIIEKRQSVAFWCNPISGHATLYWYQQILGQGPKLLIQFQNNGVVDDSQLPKDRFSAERLKGVDSTLKIQPAKLEDSAVYLCASSETGGGTEAFFGQGTRLTVV.